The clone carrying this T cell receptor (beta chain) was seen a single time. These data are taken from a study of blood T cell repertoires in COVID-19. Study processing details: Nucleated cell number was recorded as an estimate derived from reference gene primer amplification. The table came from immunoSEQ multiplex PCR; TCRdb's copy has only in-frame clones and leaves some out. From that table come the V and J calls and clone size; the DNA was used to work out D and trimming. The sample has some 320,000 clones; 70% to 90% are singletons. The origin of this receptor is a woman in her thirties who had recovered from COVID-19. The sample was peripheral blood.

The CDR3 loop reads CASSPSEIADTQYF. In DNA, the CDR3 is TGTGCCAGCTCACCTTCCGAAATAGCAGATACGCAGTATTTT. The chain joins TRBV18 to TRBJ2-3; no reliable D call. The CDR3 is 14 amino acids. The germline V and J ends were trimmed by 3 bases and 4 bases, with 11 bases remaining between them. The germline gives CDR1 KGHSH, CDR2 LQKENI.